This T cell receptor (beta chain) was sequenced for a study of blood T cell repertoires in COVID-19. Study-wide background: COVID-19 samples collected from the United States, Italy and Spain covered acute and convalescent phases. PBMCs, B-cell-depleted T cells, or T cells provided the cDNA or gDNA that made up the material.

In the source study's methods: Reference gene primer amplification gave nucleated cell count estimates. The assay was immunoSEQ multiplex PCR, and TCRdb's table has in-frame clones only and misses some. Clone size and V and J calls were adopted from that table, with D and trimming inferred from the DNA. The sample has 150,000 or so clones; 84% are singletons. CDR1 and CDR2 (germline): SGHDT, YYEEEE. V shed 3 bases and J 4 bases; nucleotides not matched to a gene: 6. The CDR3 length is 14 residues. This TCR derives from a man between 18 and 29 years old with active or convalescent COVID-19. The sequenced sample was peripheral blood. The J gene is TRBJ2-5, the V gene TRBV5-6, with 7 nucleotides matching TRBD1. CDR3 sequence: CASSSTGAGETQYF. DNA for the CDR3: TGTGCCAGCAGCTCCACAGGGGCAGGAGAGACCCAGTACTTC.